This TCR beta chain is drawn from a study of shared clonotypes between healthy human individuals. The assay was immunoSEQ multiplex PCR, and TCRdb's table has in-frame clones only and misses some. In the table there are around 500,000 clones, about 84% of which are singletons. Germline V gives CDR1 GTSNPN, CDR2 SVGIG (reference sequence). The length of the CDR3 is 15 residues. V was pared by 0 bases and J by 0 bases, with 9 bases between. The sequenced sample was PBMCs. This sequence was found in a woman aged 40 to 50 in good health. Some clones in this sample may be carry-over from other donors' samples. This chain links TRBV30 with TRBJ2-1, with a possible D match to TRBD2 (6 bases). The CDR3 coding sequence is TGTGCCTGGAGTGTACCAGCGGGCTCCTACAATGAGCAGTTCTTC. Protein sequence: CAWSVPAGSYNEQFF.